The sequence of this T cell receptor beta chain was determined in a study of OX40 agonist ivuxolimab in advanced cancers. This clone was detected only once. TCRdb's copy holds only in-frame clones and misses some; the assay was immunoSEQ multiplex PCR. The sample lists 36,000 or so clones; over 65% were seen once. CDR3 length: 13 residues. Germline-derived CDR1 and CDR2 are SGHNT and YYREEE (reference sequence). Trimming pared 2 bases from V and 3 bases from J, leaving 9 bases between. The input for sequencing was CD4+ or CD8+ T cells sorted from blood, taken in a trial of the OX40 agonist ivuxolimab. This chain links TRBV5-4 with TRBJ2-7; D gene uncertain. The clonotype originates from an adult with an advanced solid tumor such as melanoma, head and neck, liver or kidney cancer. The CDR3 DNA reads TGTGCCAGCAGCTTTCAAGCTGACTACGAGCAGTACTTC. This sequence encodes CASSFQADYEQYF.